The 14 T cell receptor beta chains in this list originate from one sample, sequenced in a study of blood T cell repertoires in COVID-19. Libraries were prepared by immunoSEQ multiplex PCR; TCRdb keeps only in-frame clonotypes and omits some of them. Of around 300,000 clones in the sample, approximately 90% were seen once. Sequenced: peripheral blood. Every receptor here comes from a woman in her 30s with active or convalescent COVID-19.

CDR3 in DNA: TGTGCCAGCAGCCAGGGAAACACTGAAGCTTTCTTT. This translates into CASSQGNTEAFF. This chain links TRBV6-5 with TRBJ1-1; the D gene is possibly TRBD1 (5 bases). The CDR3 is 12 amino acids. V lost 6 bases to trimming and J lost 2 bases, with 7 bases between them. Germline lookup yields CDR1 MNHEY and CDR2 SVGAGI.

The chain uses TRBV9 and TRBJ1-6; maybe TRBD1 (5 bases). Germline-derived CDR1 and CDR2 are SGDLS and YYNGEE. The CDR3 consists of 14 residues. V was trimmed by 0 bases and J by 5 bases, leaving 6 bases between them. The DNA for the CDR3 is TGTGCCAGCAGCGTAGTAGGGGATAATTCACCCCTCCACTTT. Encoded protein: CASSVVGDNSPLHF.

The chain links TRBV10-1 to TRBJ2-7; 9 positions agree with TRBD1. The germline V gene has CDR1 WNHNN and CDR2 SYGVQD (reference sequence). This CDR3 contains 17 residues. The J segment lost 4 bases and the V segment lost 3 bases, leaving 13 bases of the junction unmatched. The CDR3 bases are TGCGCCAGCAGTGAACCCGGGACCCGACAGGGGGGGTACGAGCAGTACTTC. As protein: CASSEPGTRQGGYEQYF.

The chain employs TRBV5-5 and TRBJ2-7; 7 positions match TRBD2. With 3 bases clipped from V and 3 bases from J, the junction kept 3 bases outside the gene matches. The CDR3 is 13 amino acids. The germline V gene has CDR1 SGHKS and CDR2 YYEKEE (reference sequence). CDR3 coding DNA: TGTGCCAGCAGCTCACGGGGGGTCTACGAGCAGTACTTC. This codes for CASSSRGVYEQYF.

This chain uses TRBV29-1 with TRBJ2-1; the match to TRBD1 covers 9 bases. The germline V gene encodes CDR1 SQVTM and CDR2 ANQGSEA. V lost 4 bases and J lost 5; bases outside the gene matches: 6. The CDR3 has 14 residues. The CDR3 reads CSVAGQGRHNEQFF. In DNA form, the CDR3 reads TGCAGCGTTGCGGGACAGGGACGACACAATGAGCAGTTCTTC.

V usage is TRBV5-1 and J usage is TRBJ2-1, with 9 bases matching TRBD1. Germline-derived CDR1 and CDR2 are SGHRS and YFSETQ. V dropped 4 bases and J dropped 2; count of bases not matched to a gene: 4. This CDR3 is built from 15 residues. The CDR3 DNA reads TGCGCCAGCAGCCCCGGGACAGGGCCCTACAATGAGCAGTTCTTC. Its translation is CASSPGTGPYNEQFF. The full variable domain, its missing parts supplied by reference TRBV5-1 and TRBJ2-1, is KAGVTQTPRYLIKTRGQQVTLSCSPISGHRSVSWYQQTPGQGLQFLFEYFSETQRNKGNFPGRFSGRQFSNSRSEMNVSTLELGDSALYLCASSPGTGPYNEQFFGPGTRLTVL.

This clone was detected a few times. The V gene is TRBV5-1, the J gene TRBJ1-6; D may be TRBD1 (6 bases). CDR3 length: 15 residues. Trimming took 4 bases from V and 9 from J, leaving 17 bases between them. CDR1 is SGHRS and CDR2 is YFSETQ in the germline V gene. CDR3 amino acids: CASSLADRPSSPLHF. The DNA for the CDR3 is TGCGCCAGCAGCCTAGCGGACAGACCTAGTTCACCCCTCCACTTT.

This clone was recorded once. The V call is TRBV9, the J call TRBJ2-2; TRBD2 aligns across 10 bases. In germline, CDR1 is SGDLS, CDR2 YYNGEE. The CDR3 has 17 amino acids. Germline trimming cut 0 bases from V and 4 bases from J; bases unmatched to any gene: 6. DNA of the CDR3: TGTGCCAGCAGCGTAGTGGCGAGCGGGGGGGTCACCGGGGAGCTGTTTTTT. It yields the protein CASSVVASGGVTGELFF.

The rearrangement joins TRBV5-6 to TRBJ1-4, with 8 bases identical to TRBD1. There are 15 residues in the CDR3. Unmatched junction bases numbered 10, after V lost 7 bases and J lost 5 bases. Germline V lookup: CDR1 SGHDT, CDR2 YYEEEE. CDR3: CASEYRGLGNEKLFF. The CDR3 DNA follows: TGTGCCAGCGAATACAGGGGGTTGGGAAATGAAAAACTGTTTTTT.

The chain is built from TRBV29-1 and TRBJ1-1, with D uncertain. V lost 6 bases and J lost 1, with 12 bases in between. Germline lookup yields CDR1 SQVTM and CDR2 ANQGSEA. The length of the CDR3 is 13 residues. CDR3 loop: CSVDEGRNTEAFF. The DNA for the CDR3 is TGCAGCGTGGACGAGGGAAGGAACACTGAAGCTTTCTTT.

This clone was counted once. This chain connects TRBV28 to TRBJ2-5, with TRBD1 matching 10 bases. This CDR3 has 16 amino acids. V gave up 3 bases and J gave up 5 bases; unmatched junction bases: 9. In germline, CDR1 is MDHEN, CDR2 SYDVKM. CDR3 amino acids: CASSFLGTGVGETQYF. CDR3 sequence (DNA): TGTGCCAGCAGTTTCCTGGGGACAGGGGTAGGGGAGACCCAGTACTTC.

V gene TRBV30 combines with J gene TRBJ2-5; TRBD1 matches at 7 bases. Germline V gene sequence: CDR1 GTSNPN, CDR2 SVGIG (reference sequence). V shed 1 base, J shed 1 base, and the junction held 3 bases outside the gene matches. The CDR3 has 14 residues. The chain's CDR3 is CAWSAGTVQETQYF. The DNA of the CDR3 is TGTGCCTGGAGTGCCGGGACAGTCCAAGAGACCCAGTACTTC. The full variable domain, its missing parts supplied by reference TRBV30 and TRBJ2-5, is SQTIHQWPATLVQPVGSPLSLECTVEGTSNPNLYWYRQAAGRGLQLLFYSVGIGQISSEVPQNLSASRPQDRQFILSSKKLLLSDSGFYLCAWSAGTVQETQYFGPGTRLLVL.

V and J are TRBV5-4 and TRBJ2-7; D is undetermined. Germline assignment: CDR1 SGHNT and CDR2 YYREEE (reference sequence). V was pared by 4 bases and J by 0 bases, with 11 bases between. The CDR3 is made up of 14 amino acids. The CDR3 is CASSPSWSSYEQYF. The CDR3 region has the DNA TGTGCCAGCAGCCCCAGCTGGAGCTCCTACGAGCAGTACTTC.

This clone was counted once. The gene calls are TRBV3-1 (or the pseudogene TRBV3-2) and TRBJ2-2; D is unclear. Trimming removed 1 base from V and 7 bases from J, with 7 bases in between. The CDR3 loop spans 13 amino acids. In germline, CDR1 is LGHDT, CDR2 YNNKEL (reference sequence). The CDR3 DNA is TGTGCCAGCAGCCAAGCCCTCGTCGGGGAGCTGTTTTTT. Translated, it gives CASSQALVGELFF.